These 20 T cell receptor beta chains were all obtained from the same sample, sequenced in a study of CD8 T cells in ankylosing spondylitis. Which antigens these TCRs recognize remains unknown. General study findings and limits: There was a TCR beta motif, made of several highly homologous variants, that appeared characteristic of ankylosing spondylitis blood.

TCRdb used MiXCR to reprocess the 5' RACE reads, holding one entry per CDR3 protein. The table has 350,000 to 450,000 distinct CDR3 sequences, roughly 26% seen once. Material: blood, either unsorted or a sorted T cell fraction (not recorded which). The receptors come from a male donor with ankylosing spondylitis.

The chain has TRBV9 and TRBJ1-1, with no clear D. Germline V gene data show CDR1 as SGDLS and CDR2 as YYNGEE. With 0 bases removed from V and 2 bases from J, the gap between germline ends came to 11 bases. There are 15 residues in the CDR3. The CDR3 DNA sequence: TGTGCCAGCAGCGTAGAGCCGGGTCGTAACACTGAAGCTTTCTTT. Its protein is CASSVEPGRNTEAFF.

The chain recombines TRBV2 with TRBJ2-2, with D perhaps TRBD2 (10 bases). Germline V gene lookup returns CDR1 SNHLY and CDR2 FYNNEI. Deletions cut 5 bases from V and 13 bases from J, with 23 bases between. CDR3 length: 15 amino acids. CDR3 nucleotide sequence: TGTGCCAGCAGTCAACAGGGGGCGGCTAGCGGGAGGCTGTTTTTT. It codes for CASSQQGAASGRLFF.

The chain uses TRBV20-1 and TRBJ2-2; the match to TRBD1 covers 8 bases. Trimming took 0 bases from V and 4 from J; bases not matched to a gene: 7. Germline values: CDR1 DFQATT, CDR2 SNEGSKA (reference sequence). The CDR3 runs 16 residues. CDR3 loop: CSARETGGIVTGELFF. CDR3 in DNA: TGCAGTGCTAGAGAAACAGGGGGGATCGTCACCGGGGAGCTGTTTTTT.

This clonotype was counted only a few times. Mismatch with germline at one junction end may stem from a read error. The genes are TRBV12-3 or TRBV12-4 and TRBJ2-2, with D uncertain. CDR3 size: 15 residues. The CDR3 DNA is TGTGCCAGCACTTTATGGGCTATCAACACCGGGGAGCTGTTTTTT. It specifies CASTLWAINTGELFF.

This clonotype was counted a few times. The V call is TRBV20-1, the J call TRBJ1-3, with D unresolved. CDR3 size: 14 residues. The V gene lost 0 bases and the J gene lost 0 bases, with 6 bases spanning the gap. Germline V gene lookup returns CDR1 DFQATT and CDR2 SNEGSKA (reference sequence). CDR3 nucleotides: TGCAGTGCTAGAGATGATACCTCTGGAAACACCATATATTTT. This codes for CSARDDTSGNTIYF.

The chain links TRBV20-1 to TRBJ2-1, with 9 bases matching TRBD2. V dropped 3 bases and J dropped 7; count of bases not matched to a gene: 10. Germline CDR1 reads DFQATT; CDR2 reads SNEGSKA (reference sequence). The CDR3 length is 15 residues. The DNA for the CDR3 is TGCAGTGCTAGCCGCCTAGCGGGAAGGGATAATGAGCAGTTCTTC. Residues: CSASRLAGRDNEQFF.

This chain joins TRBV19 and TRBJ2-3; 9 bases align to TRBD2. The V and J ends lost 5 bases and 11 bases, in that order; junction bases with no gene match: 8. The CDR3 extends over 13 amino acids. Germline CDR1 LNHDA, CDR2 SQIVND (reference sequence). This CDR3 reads CASSQTSGDRQYF. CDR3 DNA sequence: TGTGCCAGTAGTCAGACTAGCGGAGACCGGCAGTATTTT.

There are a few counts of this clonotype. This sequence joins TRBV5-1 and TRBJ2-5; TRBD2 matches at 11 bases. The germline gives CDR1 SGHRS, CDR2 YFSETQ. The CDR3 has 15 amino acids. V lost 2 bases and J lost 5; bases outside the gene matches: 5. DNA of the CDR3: TGCGCCAGCAGCTTCTTAGCGGGAGGGCCGGAGACCCAGTACTTC. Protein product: CASSFLAGGPETQYF. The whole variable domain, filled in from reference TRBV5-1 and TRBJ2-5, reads KAGVTQTPRYLIKTRGQQVTLSCSPISGHRSVSWYQQTPGQGLQFLFEYFSETQRNKGNFPGRFSGRQFSNSRSEMNVSTLELGDSALYLCASSFLAGGPETQYFGPGTRLLVL.

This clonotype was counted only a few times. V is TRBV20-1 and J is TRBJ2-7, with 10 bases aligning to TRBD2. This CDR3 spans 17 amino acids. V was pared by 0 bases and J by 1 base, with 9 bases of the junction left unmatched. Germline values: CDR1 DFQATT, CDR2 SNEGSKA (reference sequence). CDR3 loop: CSARDLLGTSESYEQYF. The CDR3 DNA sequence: TGCAGTGCTAGAGATCTCTTGGGGACTAGCGAATCCTACGAGCAGTACTTC.

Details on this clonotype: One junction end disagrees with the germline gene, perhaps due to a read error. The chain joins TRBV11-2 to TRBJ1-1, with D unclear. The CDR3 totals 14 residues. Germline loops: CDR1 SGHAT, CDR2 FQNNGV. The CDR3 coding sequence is TGTGCCAGCAGTTTAGATCACACGAACACTGAAGCTTTCTTT. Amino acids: CASSLDHTNTEAFF.

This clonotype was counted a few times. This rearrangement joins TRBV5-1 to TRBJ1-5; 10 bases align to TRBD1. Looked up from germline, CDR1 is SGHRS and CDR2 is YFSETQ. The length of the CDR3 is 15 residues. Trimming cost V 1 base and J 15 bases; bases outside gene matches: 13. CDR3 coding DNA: TGCGCCAGCAGCTTGTCGGGACAGGGGCCCTTAGGCCTGCATTTT. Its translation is CASSLSGQGPLGLHF.

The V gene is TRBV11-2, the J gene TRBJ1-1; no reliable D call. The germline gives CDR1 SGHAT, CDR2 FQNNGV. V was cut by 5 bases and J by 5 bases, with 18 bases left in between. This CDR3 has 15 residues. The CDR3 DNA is TGTGCCAGCAGCCTTTGGGCGGGCCTGGGGACTGAAGCTTTCTTT. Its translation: CASSLWAGLGTEAFF.

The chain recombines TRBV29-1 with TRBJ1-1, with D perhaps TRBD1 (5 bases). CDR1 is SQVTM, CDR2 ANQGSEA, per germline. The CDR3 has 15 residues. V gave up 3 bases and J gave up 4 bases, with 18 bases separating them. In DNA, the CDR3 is TGCAGCGTTGAGAGACGGGGGGGTGGGGGCACTGAAGCTTTCTTT. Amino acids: CSVERRGGGGTEAFF.

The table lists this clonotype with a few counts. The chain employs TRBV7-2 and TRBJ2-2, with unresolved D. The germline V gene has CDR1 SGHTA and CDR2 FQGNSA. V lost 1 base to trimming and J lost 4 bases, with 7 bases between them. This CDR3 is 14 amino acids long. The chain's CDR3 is CASSLGRLTGELFF. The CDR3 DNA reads TGTGCCAGCAGCTTAGGCAGGCTCACCGGGGAGCTGTTTTTT.

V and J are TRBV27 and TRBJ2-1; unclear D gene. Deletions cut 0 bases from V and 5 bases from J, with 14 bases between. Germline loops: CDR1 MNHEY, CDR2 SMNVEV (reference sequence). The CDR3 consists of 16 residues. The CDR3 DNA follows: TGTGCCAGCAGTTTATCGTGGGCAGGCCTCGACAATGAGCAGTTCTTC. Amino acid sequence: CASSLSWAGLDNEQFF.

The CDR3 sequence is CASSFRQGGNTGELFF. The CDR3 DNA reads TGCGCCAGCAGCTTTAGGCAGGGTGGTAACACCGGGGAGCTGTTTTTT. The chain couples TRBV5-1 to TRBJ2-2, with D possibly being TRBD1 (5 bases). The CDR3 sequence is 16 residues long. Germline CDR1 is SGHRS and CDR2 is YFSETQ. V lost 2 bases and J 2 bases, leaving 13 bases between the germline ends.

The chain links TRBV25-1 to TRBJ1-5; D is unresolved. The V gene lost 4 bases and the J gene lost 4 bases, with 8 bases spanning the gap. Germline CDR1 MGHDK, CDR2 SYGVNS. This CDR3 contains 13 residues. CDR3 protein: CASSVSGNQPQHF. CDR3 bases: TGTGCCAGCAGTGTTTCGGGGAATCAGCCCCAGCATTTT. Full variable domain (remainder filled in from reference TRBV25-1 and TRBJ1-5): EADIYQTPRYLVIGTGKKITLECSQTMGHDKMYWYQQDPGMELHLIHYSYGVNSTEKGDLSSESTVSRIRTEHFPLTLESARPSHTSQYLCASSVSGNQPQHFGDGTRLSIL.

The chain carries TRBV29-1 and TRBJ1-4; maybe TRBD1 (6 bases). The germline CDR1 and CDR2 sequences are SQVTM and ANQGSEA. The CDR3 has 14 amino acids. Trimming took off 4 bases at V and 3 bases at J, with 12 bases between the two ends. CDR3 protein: CSVGPRTANEKLFF. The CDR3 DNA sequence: TGCAGCGTTGGCCCCCGGACAGCTAATGAAAAACTGTTTTTT.

In DNA form, the CDR3 reads TGCGCCAGCAGCAGCACCTCGGGTGGAACTGAAGCTTTCTTT. Amino acids: CASSSTSGGTEAFF. The V and J genes are TRBV5-1 and TRBJ1-1; D is undetermined. The germline V and J ends were trimmed by 4 bases and 5 bases, with 15 bases remaining between them. The CDR3 extends over 14 amino acids. Germline loops: CDR1 SGHRS, CDR2 YFSETQ.

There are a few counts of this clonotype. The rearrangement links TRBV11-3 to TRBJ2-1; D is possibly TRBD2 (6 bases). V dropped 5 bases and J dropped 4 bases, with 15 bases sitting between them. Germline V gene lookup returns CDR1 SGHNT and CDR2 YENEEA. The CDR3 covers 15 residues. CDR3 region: CASSGPGGVYNEQFF. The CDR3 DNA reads TGTGCCAGCAGCGGACCTGGCGGGGTGTACAATGAGCAGTTCTTC.